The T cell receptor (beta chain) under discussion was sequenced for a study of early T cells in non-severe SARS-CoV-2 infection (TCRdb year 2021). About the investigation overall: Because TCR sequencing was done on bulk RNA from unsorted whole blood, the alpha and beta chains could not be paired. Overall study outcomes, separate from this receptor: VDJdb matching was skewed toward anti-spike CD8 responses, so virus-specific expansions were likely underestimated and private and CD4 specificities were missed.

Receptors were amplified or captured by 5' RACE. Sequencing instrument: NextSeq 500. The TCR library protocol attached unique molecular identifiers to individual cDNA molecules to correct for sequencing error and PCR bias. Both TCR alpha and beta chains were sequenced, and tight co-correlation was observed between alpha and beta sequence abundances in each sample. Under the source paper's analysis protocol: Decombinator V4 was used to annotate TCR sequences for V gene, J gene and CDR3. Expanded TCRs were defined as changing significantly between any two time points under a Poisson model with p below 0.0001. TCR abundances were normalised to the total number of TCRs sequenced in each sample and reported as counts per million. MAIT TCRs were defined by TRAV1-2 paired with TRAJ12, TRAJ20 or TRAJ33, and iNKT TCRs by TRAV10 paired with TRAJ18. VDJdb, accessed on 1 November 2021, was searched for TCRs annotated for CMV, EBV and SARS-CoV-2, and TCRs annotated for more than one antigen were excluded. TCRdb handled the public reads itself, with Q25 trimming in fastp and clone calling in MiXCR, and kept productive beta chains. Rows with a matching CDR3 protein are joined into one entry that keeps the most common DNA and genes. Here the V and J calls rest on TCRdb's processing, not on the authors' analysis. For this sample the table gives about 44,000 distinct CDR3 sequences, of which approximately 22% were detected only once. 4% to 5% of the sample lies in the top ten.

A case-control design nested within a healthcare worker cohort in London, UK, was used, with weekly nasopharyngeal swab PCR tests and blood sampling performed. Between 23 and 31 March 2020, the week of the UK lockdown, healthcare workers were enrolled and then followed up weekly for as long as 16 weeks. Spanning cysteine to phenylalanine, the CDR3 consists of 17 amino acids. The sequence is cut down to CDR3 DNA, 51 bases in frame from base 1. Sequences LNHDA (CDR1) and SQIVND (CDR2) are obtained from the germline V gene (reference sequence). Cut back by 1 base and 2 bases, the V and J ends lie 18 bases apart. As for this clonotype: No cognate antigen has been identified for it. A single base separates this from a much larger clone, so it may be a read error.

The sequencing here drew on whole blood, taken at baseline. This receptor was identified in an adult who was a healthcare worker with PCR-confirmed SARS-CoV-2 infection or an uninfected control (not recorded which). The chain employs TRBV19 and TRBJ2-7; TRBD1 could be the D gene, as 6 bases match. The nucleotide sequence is TGTGCCAGTAGTATAGGTTATTGGCAGGGGACCACCTACGAGCAGTACTTC. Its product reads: CASSIGYWQGTTYEQYF.